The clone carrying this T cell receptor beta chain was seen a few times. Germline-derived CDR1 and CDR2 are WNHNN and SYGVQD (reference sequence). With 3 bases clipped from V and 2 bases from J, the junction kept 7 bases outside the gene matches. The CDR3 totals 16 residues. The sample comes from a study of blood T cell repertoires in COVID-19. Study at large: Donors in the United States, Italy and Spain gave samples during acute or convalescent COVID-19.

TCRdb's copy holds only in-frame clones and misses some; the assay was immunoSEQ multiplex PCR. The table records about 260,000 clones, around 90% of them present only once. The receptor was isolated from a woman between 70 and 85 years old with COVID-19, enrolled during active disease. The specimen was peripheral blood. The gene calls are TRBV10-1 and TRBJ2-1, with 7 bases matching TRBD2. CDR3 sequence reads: CASSDFGGITYNEQFF. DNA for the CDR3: TGCGCCAGCAGTGACTTCGGGGGGATCACCTACAATGAGCAGTTCTTC.